The source of this T cell receptor beta chain is a study of OX40 agonist ivuxolimab in advanced cancers. Clones were read by immunoSEQ multiplex PCR, and TCRdb kept only the in-frame ones, dropping some. The repertoire includes 100,000 or so clones, under 95% of them detected once, and approximately 0.81% sits in the top ten. The sequence derives from an adult with an advanced solid tumor such as melanoma, head and neck, liver or kidney cancer. The sample in question was CD4+ or CD8+ T cells sorted from blood, obtained in a trial of the OX40 agonist ivuxolimab.

The CDR3: CASSLGLAGVVEQYF. The CDR3 DNA follows: TGTGCCAGCAGCTTAGGACTAGCGGGAGTGGTAGAGCAGTACTTC. V and J are TRBV11-2 and TRBJ2-7, with 12 bases identical to TRBD2. CDR1 is SGHAT and CDR2 is FQNNGV in the germline V gene. With 1 base clipped from V and 7 bases from J, the junction kept 5 bases outside the gene matches. This CDR3 spans 15 amino acids.